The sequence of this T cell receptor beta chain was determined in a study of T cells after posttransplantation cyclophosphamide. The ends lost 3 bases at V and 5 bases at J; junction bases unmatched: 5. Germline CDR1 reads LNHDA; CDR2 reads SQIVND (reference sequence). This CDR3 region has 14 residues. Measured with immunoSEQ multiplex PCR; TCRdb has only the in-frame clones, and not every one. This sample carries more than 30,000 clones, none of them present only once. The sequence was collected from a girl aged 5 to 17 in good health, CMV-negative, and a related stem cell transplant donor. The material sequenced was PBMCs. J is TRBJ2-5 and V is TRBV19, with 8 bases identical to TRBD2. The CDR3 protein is CASSIAGGLETQYF. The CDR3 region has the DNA TGTGCCAGTAGTATCGCGGGAGGATTGGAGACCCAGTACTTC. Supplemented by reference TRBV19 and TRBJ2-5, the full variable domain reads DGGITQSPKYLFRKEGQNVTLSCEQNLNHDAMYWYRQDPGQGLRLIYYSQIVNDFQKGDIAEGYSVSREKKESFPLTVTSAQKNPTAFYLCASSIAGGLETQYFGPGTRLLVL.